One sample yielded the 5 T cell receptor beta chains listed below, sequenced in a study of response to subunit inactivated influenza vaccine. TCRdb re-called the RT-PCR reads with MiXCR, one entry per CDR3 protein. The profile shows 600,000 to 700,000 distinct CDR3 sequences, 14% of them singletons. Source: PBMCs from blood, taken around 14 days before vaccination. These receptor sequences come from a man aged 50 or older who received an inactivated influenza vaccine.

This clonotype was counted between two and nine times. The rearrangement uses TRBV18 and TRBJ2-7; D possibly corresponds to TRBD1 (6 bases). CDR3 size: 13 residues. V lost 3 bases and J 5 bases, leaving 11 bases between the germline ends. CDR1 and CDR2 from the germline V gene are KGHSH and LQKENI. This CDR3 reads CASSPGTRHEQYF. The CDR3 DNA sequence: TGTGCCAGCTCACCTGGGACACGGCACGAGCAGTACTTC.

This clonotype was counted at least ten times. V and J are TRBV10-3 and TRBJ1-5; D perhaps matches TRBD1 (5 bases). Germline V CDR1 and CDR2: ENHRY, SYGVKD. CDR3 length: 16 residues. Trimming removed 6 bases from V and 2 bases from J, with 17 bases in between. The CDR3 here is CAIRPGQGEGNQPQHF. The CDR3 DNA follows: TGTGCCATCAGACCAGGGCAGGGAGAAGGCAATCAGCCCCAGCATTTT.

This clonotype was counted between two and nine times. The chain carries TRBV6-1 and TRBJ1-4; D is unresolved. Between the trimmed V and J ends, which lost 5 bases and 0 bases, there was a span of 13 bases. This CDR3 spans 16 amino acids. CDR1 MNHNS and CDR2 SASEGT come from the germline V gene. Written as DNA, the CDR3 is TGTGCCAGCAGTCAAGACTCTGGGGCAACTAATGAAAAACTGTTTTTT. Its protein is CASSQDSGATNEKLFF.

The rearrangement joins TRBV20-1 to TRBJ2-1; 11 positions agree with TRBD2. CDR1 and CDR2 (germline): DFQATT, SNEGSKA (reference sequence). V dropped 0 bases and J dropped 0; count of bases not matched to a gene: 1. The CDR3 has 16 amino acids. The CDR3 nucleotides are TGCAGTGCTAGAGATACTAGCGGGAGCTCCTACAATGAGCAGTTCTTC. Its translation is CSARDTSGSSYNEQFF.

Comment on this clonotype: An end of the junction does not agree with germline; a read error may underlie this. The chain has TRBV7-7 and TRBJ2-5; 13 bases are a match to TRBD2. Germline CDR1 reads SSHAT; CDR2 reads FNYEAQ (reference sequence). The CDR3 runs 15 residues. The CDR3 sequence: CASSRLAGGLETQYF. CDR3 coding DNA: TGTGCTAGCAGCCGACTAGCGGGGGGACTGGAGACCCAGTACTTC.